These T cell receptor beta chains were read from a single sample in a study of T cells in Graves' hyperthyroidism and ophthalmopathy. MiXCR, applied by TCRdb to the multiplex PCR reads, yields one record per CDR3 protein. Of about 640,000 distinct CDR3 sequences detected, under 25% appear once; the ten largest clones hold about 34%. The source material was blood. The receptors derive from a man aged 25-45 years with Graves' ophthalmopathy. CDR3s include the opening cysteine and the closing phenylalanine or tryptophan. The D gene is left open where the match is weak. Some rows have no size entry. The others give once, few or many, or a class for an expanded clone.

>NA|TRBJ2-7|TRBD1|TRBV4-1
CASSQGDRAEQYF
TGCGCCAGCAGCCAAGGGGACAGGGCGGAACAGTACTTC
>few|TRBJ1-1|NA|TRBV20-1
CSARGPDSNTEAFF
TGCAGTGCTAGAGGGCCGGATTCGAACACTGAAGCTTTCTTT
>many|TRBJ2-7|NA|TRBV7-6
CASSLSGPYEQYF
TGTGCCAGCAGTTTAAGTGGGCCTTACGAGCAGTACTTC
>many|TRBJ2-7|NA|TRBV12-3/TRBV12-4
CASSFGGKAGEQYF
TGTGCCAGCAGTTTCGGCGGGAAGGCGGGCGAGCAGTACTTC
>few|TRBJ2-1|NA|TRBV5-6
CASSLRVTGDSNEQFF
TGTGCCAGCAGCTTGAGGGTTACGGGAGATAGCAATGAGCAGTTCTTC
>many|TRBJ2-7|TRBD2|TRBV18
CASSPTTSGRDYEQYF
TGTGCCAGCTCACCAACGACTAGCGGGAGGGACTACGAGCAGTACTTC
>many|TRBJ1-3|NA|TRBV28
CASCDGSSGNTIYF
TGTGCCAGCTGCGACGGAAGCTCTGGAAACACCATATATTTT
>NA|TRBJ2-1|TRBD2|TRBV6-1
CASRVATSGSNNEQFF
TGTGCCAGCAGGGTCGCAACTAGCGGGAGTAACAATGAGCAGTTCTTC
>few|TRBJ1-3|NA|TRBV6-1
CATRQSGGNTIYF
TGTGCCACCAGACAGTCGGGGGGAAACACCATATATTTT
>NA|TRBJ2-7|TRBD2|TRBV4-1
CASSQGTSGGSYEQYF
TGCGCCAGCAGCCAAGGGACTAGCGGGGGCTCCTACGAGCAGTACTTC
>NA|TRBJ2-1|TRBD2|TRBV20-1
CSARGGSAYNEQFF
TGCAGTGCTAGAGGCGGGAGTGCCTACAATGAGCAGTTCTTC
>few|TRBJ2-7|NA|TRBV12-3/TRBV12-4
CASSPGGQEQYF
TGTGCCAGCAGCCCCGGGGGACAGGAGCAGTACTTC
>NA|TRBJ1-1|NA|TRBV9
CASSVGGGPDTEAFF
TGTGCCAGCAGCGTAGGAGGAGGGCCGGACACTGAAGCTTTCTTT
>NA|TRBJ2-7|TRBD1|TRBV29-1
CSVVTGAREQYF
TGCAGCGTAGTGACAGGGGCAAGGGAGCAGTACTTC
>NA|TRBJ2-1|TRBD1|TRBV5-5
CASSPWTGANEQFF
TGTGCCAGCAGCCCGTGGACAGGGGCCAATGAGCAGTTCTTC
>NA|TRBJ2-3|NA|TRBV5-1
CASRTTQYF
TGCGCCAGCAGAACAACGCAGTATTTT
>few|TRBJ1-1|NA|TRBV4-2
CASSQDLTGDTEAFF
TGTGCCAGCAGCCAAGACTTAACGGGCGACACTGAAGCTTTCTTT
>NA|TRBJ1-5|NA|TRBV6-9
CASSWGGHLWNQPQHF
TGTGCCAGCAGTTGGGGAGGACACCTTTGGAATCAGCCCCAGCATTTT
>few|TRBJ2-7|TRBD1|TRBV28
CASSSLGTGGKSGEQYF
TGTGCCAGCAGTTCATTGGGGACAGGGGGTAAATCGGGCGAGCAGTACTTC
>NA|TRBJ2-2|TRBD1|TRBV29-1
CSVEGTGNTGELFF
TGCAGCGTGGAGGGGACAGGAAACACCGGGGAGCTGTTTTTT
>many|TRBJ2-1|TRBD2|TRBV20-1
CSASPVGLAGINYNEQFF
TGCAGTGCTAGCCCTGTGGGCCTAGCGGGTATCAACTACAATGAGCAGTTCTTC
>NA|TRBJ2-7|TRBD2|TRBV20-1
CSARISGSSYEQYF
TGCAGTGCCAGAATTAGCGGGAGTTCCTACGAGCAGTACTTC
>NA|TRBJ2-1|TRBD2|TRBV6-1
CASRTRLAGDYNEQFF
TGTGCCAGCAGGACCAGACTAGCGGGGGACTACAATGAGCAGTTCTTC
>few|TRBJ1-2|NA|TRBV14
CASSPSDDWYGYTF
TGTGCCAGCAGCCCTTCGGACGATTGGTATGGCTACACCTTC
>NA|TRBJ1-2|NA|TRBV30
CACQKAYGYTF
TGTGCCTGTCAAAAAGCCTATGGCTACACCTTC
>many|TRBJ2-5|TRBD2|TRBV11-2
CASSSLAGAPQETQYF
TGTGCCAGCAGCTCCCTAGCGGGAGCCCCACAAGAGACCCAGTACTTC
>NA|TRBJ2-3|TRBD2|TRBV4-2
CASSQEEGLAGLFDTQYF
TGTGCCAGCAGCCAAGAGGAGGGACTAGCGGGCCTCTTCGATACGCAGTATTTT
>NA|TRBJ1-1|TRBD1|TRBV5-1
CASSPSRQGGTEAFF
TGCGCCAGCAGCCCCTCCCGACAGGGGGGCACTGAAGCTTTCTTT
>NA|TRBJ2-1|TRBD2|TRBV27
CASSSLLAGGPNEQFF
TGTGCCAGCAGTTCCCTACTAGCGGGAGGGCCAAATGAGCAGTTCTTC
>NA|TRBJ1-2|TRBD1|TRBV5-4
CASSWPGQGGMAF
TGTGCCAGCAGCTGGCCGGGACAGGGGGGTATGGCCTTC
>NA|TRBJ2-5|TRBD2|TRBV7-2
CASSTRSSGSETQYF
TGTGCCAGCAGCACCAGATCTAGCGGGAGTGAGACCCAGTACTTC
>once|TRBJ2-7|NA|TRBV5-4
CASSLDSPGEQYF
TGTGCCAGCAGTTTGGACAGCCCGGGCGAGCAGTACTTC
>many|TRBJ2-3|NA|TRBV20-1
CSASKRDRSSTDTQYF
TGCAGTGCTTCAAAGAGGGACCGGTCTAGCACAGATACGCAGTATTTT
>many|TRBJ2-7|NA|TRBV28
CASSPYRTDSYEQYF
TGTGCCAGCAGCCCTTATCGTACGGATTCCTACGAGCAGTACTTC
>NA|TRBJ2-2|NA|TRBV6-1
CASKSVGGELFF
TGTGCCAGCAAATCAGTCGGCGGGGAGCTGTTTTTT
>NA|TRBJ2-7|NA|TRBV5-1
CASRAETYEQYF
TGCGCCAGCAGAGCGGAGACCTACGAGCAGTACTTC
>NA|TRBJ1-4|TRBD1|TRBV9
CASSLTPTGGGDGNEKLFF
TGTGCCAGCAGCCTCACGCCGACAGGGGGGGGTGATGGTAATGAAAAACTGTTTTTT
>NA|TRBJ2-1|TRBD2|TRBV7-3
CASSPGTNKYNEQFF
TGTGCCAGCAGCCCCGGGACTAACAAGTACAATGAGCAGTTCTTC
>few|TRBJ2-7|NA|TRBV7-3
CASSLGQAVYEQYF
TGTGCCAGCAGCTTGGGTCAGGCCGTCTACGAGCAGTACTTC
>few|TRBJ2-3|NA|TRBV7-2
CASSVGVQYF
TGTGCCAGCAGTGTAGGAGTGCAGTATTTT
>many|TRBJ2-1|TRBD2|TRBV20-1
CSAIRLAGVSNEQFF
TGCAGTGCTATCAGACTAGCGGGAGTATCAAATGAGCAGTTCTTC
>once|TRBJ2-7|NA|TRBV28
CASNFSGSYEQYF
TGTGCCAGCAATTTTAGCGGTTCCTACGAGCAGTACTTC
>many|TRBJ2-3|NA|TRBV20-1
CSASPQLPRTDTQYF
TGCAGTGCTAGTCCGCAACTTCCCCGCACAGATACGCAGTATTTT
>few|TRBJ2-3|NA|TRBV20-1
CSARDRRKGTSDTQYF
TGCAGTGCTAGAGATCGAAGAAAAGGGACGTCAGATACGCAGTATTTT
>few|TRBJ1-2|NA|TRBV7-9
CASSLSTAYGYTF
TGTGCCAGCAGCTTATCGACAGCTTATGGCTACACCTTC
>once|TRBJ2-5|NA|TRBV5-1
CASSVELEQGETQYF
TGTGCCAGCAGCGTAGAACTGGAACAGGGAGAGACCCAGTACTTC
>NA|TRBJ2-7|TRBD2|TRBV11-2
CASSDRGRLAEHYEQYF
TGTGCCAGCAGCGATAGGGGACGACTAGCAGAACACTACGAGCAGTACTTC
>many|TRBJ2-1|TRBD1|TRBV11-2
CASRRGQGTYNEQFF
TGTGCCAGCAGACGCGGACAGGGGACCTACAATGAGCAGTTCTTC
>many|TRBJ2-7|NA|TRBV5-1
CASSLGLGMTYEQYF
TGCGCCAGCAGCTTGGGACTAGGGATGACCTACGAGCAGTACTTC